The next 10 T cell receptor beta chains were all read from a single sample in a study of shared clonotypes between healthy human individuals. The data were produced by immunoSEQ multiplex PCR, yet TCRdb's version contains in-frame clones alone and is incomplete. Here the sample spans about 610,000 clones, 95% to 96% being singletons. Terminally differentiated effector memory CD45RA+ cells were excluded by CCR7 positive selection of CD45RO-negative cells. Sequencing input: naive CD8+ T cells sorted from blood. All receptors derive from a woman aged 30 to 39 in good health.

J is TRBJ1-1 and V is TRBV10-3, with TRBD1 as a possible D gene (5 bases). The germline gives CDR1 ENHRY, CDR2 SYGVKD. V lost 3 bases, J lost 2 bases, and 10 bases lay in between. This CDR3 is 14 amino acids long. The CDR3 loop reads CAISDGGINTEAFF. The CDR3 coding sequence is TGTGCCATCAGTGACGGGGGGATAAACACTGAAGCTTTCTTT.

Details on this clone: The same CDR3 is also encoded by other DNA sequences in this sample. DNA of the CDR3: TGCAGCGTCAGACAGGGGAACACCGGGGAGCTGTTTTTT. It yields the protein CSVRQGNTGELFF. The V gene is TRBV29-1, the J gene TRBJ2-2; 7 bases are a match to TRBD1. CDR3 length: 13 residues. Germline V gene lookup returns CDR1 SQVTM and CDR2 ANQGSEA. V was clipped by 6 bases and J by 1 base; unmatched bases: 2.

The chain has TRBV7-8 and TRBJ1-2; TRBD1 is a possible D gene (5 bases). The CDR3 runs to 16 residues. The ends were cut back, 5 bases at V and 0 bases at J, with 16 bases in the middle. Germline V CDR1 and CDR2: SGHVS, FQNEAQ. The DNA for the CDR3 is TGTGCCAGCAGCACACGCCTCGGGACCGCTAACTATGGCTACACCTTC. Translating it yields CASSTRLGTANYGYTF.

This clone was seen a handful of times. J is TRBJ2-2 and V is TRBV9, with D perhaps TRBD1 (6 bases). The germline V gene has CDR1 SGDLS and CDR2 YYNGEE. With 5 bases removed from V and 4 bases from J, the gap between germline ends came to 9 bases. CDR3 size: 13 residues. CDR3 protein: CASRKQGTGELFF. As DNA, the CDR3 is TGTGCCAGCAGAAAACAGGGCACCGGGGAGCTGTTTTTT.

The chain uses TRBV15 and TRBJ2-1, with D maybe TRBD2 (7 bases). CDR3 size: 15 residues. V lost 0 bases to trimming and J lost 12 bases, with 18 bases between them. Germline values: CDR1 LNHNV, CDR2 YYDKDF (reference sequence). CDR3 sequence reads: CATSRDKGLPQGQFF. In DNA form, the CDR3 reads TGTGCCACCAGCAGAGATAAGGGACTACCACAGGGGCAGTTCTTC. Combining the CDR3 with reference TRBV15 and TRBJ2-1 gives the whole variable domain DAMVIQNPRYQVTQFGKPVTLSCSQTLNHNVMYWYQQKSSQAPKLLFHYYDKDFNNEADTPDNFQSRRPNTSFCFLDIRSPGLGDTAMYLCATSRDKGLPQGQFFGPGTRLTVL.

This chain joins TRBV4-1 and TRBJ2-7, with a possible D match to TRBD1 (6 bases). This CDR3 is 16 amino acids long. V shed 0 bases and J shed 5 bases, with 17 bases lying between them. CDR1 is MGHRA, CDR2 YSYEKL, per germline. CDR3 sequence reads: CASSQERTDRVHEQYF. In DNA, the CDR3 is TGCGCCAGCAGCCAAGAAAGAACGGACAGAGTCCACGAGCAGTACTTC.

This chain connects TRBV27 to TRBJ2-1; D is ambiguous. Germline V CDR1 and CDR2: MNHEY, SMNVEV (reference sequence). CDR3 size: 13 residues. Trimming stripped 1 base from V and 9 bases from J, with 10 bases between. The CDR3 loop is CASSLYPNGEQFF. CDR3 sequence (DNA): TGTGCCAGCAGTTTATACCCCAATGGTGAGCAGTTCTTC.

The gene calls are TRBV6-1 and TRBJ2-2, with 8 bases matching TRBD2. The germline V gene encodes CDR1 MNHNS and CDR2 SASEGT. The length of the CDR3 is 15 residues. Germline trimming cut 10 bases from V and 0 bases from J; bases unmatched to any gene: 7. CDR3 loop: CATGRGAANTGELFF. The DNA for the CDR3 is TGTGCCACAGGGCGGGGGGCAGCGAACACCGGGGAGCTGTTTTTT.

The V and J genes are TRBV19 and TRBJ2-1; D gene unclear. Germline CDR1 is LNHDA and CDR2 is SQIVND (reference sequence). The V end was cut by 8 bases, the J end by 0 bases, with 8 bases between. This CDR3 has 13 residues. In DNA, the CDR3 is TGTGCCAGTTCCCCGAGCTCCTACAATGAGCAGTTCTTC. This codes for CASSPSSYNEQFF. Combining the CDR3 with reference TRBV19 and TRBJ2-1 gives the whole variable domain DGGITQSPKYLFRKEGQNVTLSCEQNLNHDAMYWYRQDPGQGLRLIYYSQIVNDFQKGDIAEGYSVSREKKESFPLTVTSAQKNPTAFYLCASSPSSYNEQFFGPGTRLTVL.

The chain couples TRBV11-2 to TRBJ2-3; D not certain. V was pared by 5 bases and J by 4 bases, with 13 bases between. Looked up from germline, CDR1 is SGHAT and CDR2 is FQNNGV. The CDR3 is 14 amino acids. CDR3 in amino acids: CASSPWAEADTQYF. In DNA form, the CDR3 reads TGTGCCAGCAGCCCCTGGGCCGAGGCAGATACGCAGTATTTT.